These T cell receptor beta chains were read from a single sample in a study of blood T cell repertoires in COVID-19. TCRdb's table, derived via immunoSEQ multiplex PCR, lists solely in-frame clones and lacks some. The sample includes about 69,000 clones, roughly 73% of them seen just once. The sample was peripheral blood. These receptors were taken from a human donor in a cohort sampled during active COVID-19. Both conserved end residues are part of each CDR3. The D gene is left open where the match is weak. Size tells how often a clone was seen (once, few, many) or the class of an expanded clone, and some rows leave it out.

j_call,v_call,clone_size,d_call,cdr3_length,cdr3_aa,cdr3_nt
TRBJ1-2,TRBV27,NA,TRBD1,15,CASSPTRDRGLGYTF,TGTGCCAGCAGTCCGACCCGGGACAGGGGCTTGGGCTACACCTTC
TRBJ2-7,TRBV6-5,NA,TRBD2,15,CASSSLAGLAYEQYF,TGTGCCAGCAGTTCGCTAGCGGGACTCGCCTACGAGCAGTACTTC
TRBJ2-7,TRBV27,NA,TRBD1,15,CASSLWGQPSYEQYF,TGTGCCAGCAGTTTATGGGGACAGCCATCCTACGAGCAGTACTTC
TRBJ1-2,TRBV19,NA,TRBD1,13,CASSQQGAYGYTF,TGTGCCAGTAGCCAACAGGGGGCGTATGGCTACACCTTC
TRBJ2-5,TRBV30,NA,TRBD2,15,CAWSVPTSGGETQYF,TGTGCCTGGAGTGTACCCACTAGCGGAGGAGAGACCCAGTACTTC
TRBJ2-4,TRBV5-1,NA,NA,15,CASSLVDIAKNIQYF,TGCGCCAGCAGCTTGGTCGACATAGCCAAAAACATTCAGTACTTC
TRBJ1-1,TRBV14,NA,NA,13,CASSQAPVGEAFF,TGTGCCAGCAGCCAAGCCCCGGTTGGTGAAGCTTTCTTT
TRBJ1-3,TRBV6-5,NA,TRBD1,13,CASGGQGGNTIYF,TGTGCCAGCGGGGGACAGGGAGGAAACACCATATATTTT
TRBJ1-2,TRBV5-1,NA,NA,12,CASSETMDGYTF,TGCGCCAGCAGCGAAACAATGGATGGCTACACCTTC
TRBJ1-5,TRBV6-5,NA,NA,15,CASSYNGEGHQPQHF,TGTGCCAGCAGTTACAACGGAGAGGGACACCAGCCCCAGCATTTT
TRBJ2-2,TRBV7-2,NA,TRBD2,16,CASSRPSGRATGELFF,TGTGCCAGCAGCCGCCCTAGCGGGAGGGCCACCGGGGAGCTGTTTTTT
TRBJ2-3,TRBV3-1/TRBV3-2,NA,TRBD1,16,CASSRAGQGIADTQYF,TGTGCCAGCAGCCGTGCGGGACAGGGCATTGCAGATACGCAGTATTTT
TRBJ2-3,TRBV5-8,NA,TRBD1,15,CASSLGQGFTDTQYF,TGTGCCAGCAGCTTAGGACAGGGGTTTACAGATACGCAGTATTTT
TRBJ2-2,TRBV6-5,NA,NA,13,CATGQTLTGELFF,TGTGCCACCGGACAGACTCTCACCGGGGAGCTGTTTTTT
TRBJ2-7,TRBV19,few,NA,15,CASSMGSAGLYEQYF,TGTGCCAGTAGTATGGGGTCAGCGGGCCTCTACGAGCAGTACTTC
TRBJ2-3,TRBV5-5,once,TRBD2,17,CASRPPGLAGGLDTQYF,TGTGCCAGCAGGCCGCCGGGACTAGCGGGGGGGTTAGATACGCAGTATTTT
TRBJ2-2,TRBV27,NA,TRBD1,15,CASRVGTGSWGELFF,TGTGCCAGCAGGGTCGGGACAGGGTCCTGGGGGGAGCTGTTTTTT
TRBJ2-1,TRBV7-7,NA,TRBD2,16,CASSPSPLAGFNEQFF,TGTGCTAGCAGCCCCTCTCCACTAGCGGGTTTCAATGAGCAGTTCTTC
TRBJ2-3,TRBV7-2,NA,NA,13,CASSNGVTDTQYF,TGTGCCAGCAGCAACGGAGTGACAGATACGCAGTATTTT
TRBJ2-7,TRBV4-1,NA,TRBD1,14,CASSPRTGAYEQYF,TGCGCCAGCAGCCCCCGGACAGGGGCCTACGAGCAGTACTTC
TRBJ1-4,TRBV28,NA,TRBD1,16,CASSPDREATNEKLFF,TGTGCCAGCAGCCCGGACAGGGAGGCAACTAATGAAAAACTGTTTTTT
TRBJ2-3,TRBV5-1,few,NA,14,CASSPLASTDTQYF,TGCGCCAGCAGCCCTCTAGCGAGTACAGATACGCAGTATTTT
TRBJ1-5,TRBV28,NA,TRBD1,19,CASSSTGGTGGGSNQPQHF,TGTGCCAGCAGTTCCACCGGCGGGACAGGGGGCGGAAGCAATCAGCCCCAGCATTTT
TRBJ2-5,TRBV28,NA,NA,15,CASSLAYRVGETQYF,TGTGCCAGCAGTTTGGCTTACAGGGTAGGAGAGACCCAGTACTTC
TRBJ2-1,TRBV27,once,NA,15,CASSKGVGEASEQFF,TGTGCCAGCAGTAAGGGAGTGGGAGAGGCCAGTGAGCAGTTCTTC
TRBJ2-6,TRBV6-1,once,TRBD1,17,CASSAGTAFSGANVLTF,TGTGCCAGCAGTGCAGGGACAGCTTTCTCTGGGGCCAACGTCCTGACTTTC
TRBJ2-2,TRBV6-6,NA,NA,14,CASSYELRTGELFF,TGTGCCAGCAGTTACGAGCTGCGCACCGGGGAGCTGTTTTTT
TRBJ1-5,TRBV6-5,many,TRBD1,14,CASSSTGNNQPQHF,TGTGCCAGCAGCTCGACAGGGAACAATCAGCCCCAGCATTTT
TRBJ2-5,TRBV7-8,NA,TRBD1,14,CASSQGQTIQTQYF,TGTGCCAGCAGCCAGGGACAGACCATTCAGACCCAGTACTTC
TRBJ2-1,TRBV5-1,NA,TRBD2,18,CASSQTPLAGSSYNEQFF,TGCGCCAGCAGCCAAACCCCACTAGCGGGGAGCTCCTACAATGAGCAGTTCTTC
TRBJ1-6,TRBV5-5,NA,NA,15,CASSLAVSGNSPLHF,TGTGCCAGCAGCTTGGCCGTCTCGGGTAATTCACCCCTCCACTTT
TRBJ2-3,TRBV6-5,few,NA,14,CASRKRSTTDTQYF,TGTGCCAGCAGGAAGCGTTCCACAACAGATACGCAGTATTTT
TRBJ2-3,TRBV3-1/TRBV3-2,NA,TRBD2,16,CASSQGVGLAGDTQYF,TGTGCCAGCAGCCAAGGTGTGGGACTAGCGGGAGATACGCAGTATTTT
TRBJ1-5,TRBV18,many,TRBD1,14,CASSRDRVDQPQHF,TGTGCCAGCTCACGAGACAGGGTTGATCAGCCCCAGCATTTT
TRBJ2-7,TRBV5-1,many,TRBD2,15,CASSLAGGLKNEQYF,TGCGCCAGCAGCTTGGCGGGGGGGCTGAAAAACGAGCAGTACTTC
TRBJ2-1,TRBV4-1,NA,TRBD2,15,CASSRGSSGDNEQFF,TGCGCCAGCAGCCGCGGTTCTAGCGGTGACAATGAGCAGTTCTTC
TRBJ1-1,TRBV19,once,NA,11,CARYKNTEAFF,TGTGCCAGGTACAAGAACACTGAAGCTTTCTTT
TRBJ1-2,TRBV24-1,NA,NA,14,CATSDLVRNYGYTF,TGTGCCACCAGTGATTTGGTTCGGAACTATGGCTACACCTTC
TRBJ2-5,TRBV27,NA,NA,19,CASSLAGPRDLDYQETQYF,TGTGCCAGCAGTTTGGCGGGCCCCCGGGACTTAGACTACCAAGAGACCCAGTACTTC
TRBJ2-3,TRBV7-9,NA,NA,15,CAAGPDKSSTDTQYF,TGTGCCGCAGGCCCGGACAAGAGTAGCACAGATACGCAGTATTTT
TRBJ1-1,TRBV28,NA,NA,15,CASSFFGSQGTEAFF,TGTGCCAGCAGCTTTTTCGGCTCACAGGGCACTGAAGCTTTCTTT
TRBJ2-2,TRBV5-1,NA,NA,18,CASSLRLHLAENTGELFF,TGCGCCAGCAGCTTGAGACTCCATCTGGCCGAGAACACCGGGGAGCTGTTTTTT
TRBJ1-1,TRBV6-5,NA,TRBD1,15,CASSYGDREFTEAFF,TGTGCCAGCAGTTACGGGGACAGGGAATTCACTGAAGCTTTCTTT
TRBJ1-2,TRBV28,NA,NA,14,CASSFEQGGYGYTF,TGTGCCAGCAGTTTTGAGCAGGGAGGCTATGGCTACACCTTC
TRBJ2-5,TRBV19,NA,TRBD1,16,CASSTPGQGASETQYF,TGTGCCAGTAGTACTCCGGGACAGGGGGCATCAGAGACCCAGTACTTC
TRBJ1-1,TRBV29-1,NA,NA,12,CSDRHSTTEAFF,TGCAGCGACAGACATTCAACCACTGAAGCTTTCTTT
TRBJ2-3,TRBV5-4,NA,TRBD2,16,CASSLIAGDGTDTQYF,TGTGCCAGCAGCCTTATAGCGGGAGATGGAACAGATACGCAGTATTTT
TRBJ2-7,TRBV7-9,NA,NA,12,CASSQSVREQYF,TGTGCCAGCTCTCAATCGGTACGCGAGCAGTACTTC
TRBJ1-5,TRBV4-1,NA,NA,18,CASSQAPVERVVNQPQHF,TGCGCCAGCAGCCAAGCCCCGGTGGAGAGGGTGGTAAATCAGCCCCAGCATTTT
TRBJ2-3,TRBV14,once,NA,13,CASSQAGADTQYF,TGTGCCAGCAGCCAAGCGGGAGCAGATACGCAGTATTTT
TRBJ2-1,TRBV29-1,NA,NA,15,CSVQSPGTSYNEQFF,TGCAGCGTTCAAAGCCCGGGGACAAGCTACAATGAGCAGTTCTTC
TRBJ2-1,TRBV10-3,NA,NA,14,CASRAVSSYNEQFF,TGTGCCTCTAGAGCGGTTAGCTCCTACAATGAGCAGTTCTTC
TRBJ2-2,TRBV5-4,few,TRBD1,15,CASSLAGGRSGELFF,TGTGCCAGCAGCTTGGCAGGGGGCCGATCCGGGGAGCTGTTTTTT
TRBJ2-7,TRBV7-9,NA,NA,12,CASSVTFYEQYF,TGTGCCAGCAGCGTCACTTTCTACGAGCAGTACTTC
TRBJ1-1,TRBV19,NA,NA,15,CASSSKGDMNTEAFF,TGTGCCAGTAGTAGCAAGGGGGACATGAACACTGAAGCTTTCTTT
TRBJ1-4,TRBV11-2,NA,TRBD1,15,CASSFGQGRNEKLFF,TGTGCCAGCAGCTTCGGACAGGGACGGAATGAAAAACTGTTTTTT